This T cell receptor (beta chain) was sequenced in a study of cytomegalovirus exposure and HLA in healthy donors (dated by TCRdb to 2016 to 2017). Broadly, across the study: An earlier analysis of roughly 570 of the donors reported over 250 Gb of sequence data and about 120 million unique TCR beta sequences obtained from around 180 million T cells. An early release that covered some 640 HLA-typed donors contained approximately 300 gigabases of sequencing data and tens of millions of unique TCR sequences. Of the approximately 400 genotyped donors, approximately 83% fell in the genetic ancestry cluster associated with self-reported Caucasian donors. The study was designed to test whether signatures of past pathogen exposure could be identified by cataloging public T cell receptors. The T cell repertoires of under 700 subjects were profiled by immunosequencing and related to cytomegalovirus serostatus. A separate validation cohort of some 130 different subjects was used in addition to the roughly 640-subject first cohort. The study combined high-throughput TCR immunosequencing, statistical association of individual TCRs with disease status, and machine learning to predict cytomegalovirus infection status. A later analysis re-analyzed previously published TCR beta repertoires from 666 donors and added high-resolution HLA genotyping to study TCR occurrence patterns. Rather than using new phenotypic data, the later analysis identified candidate immune exposures from TCR beta sequences and from how often those sequences occurred across donors. An earlier analysis of around 580 of the donors used high-throughput TCR beta sequencing to judge whether each TCR beta V gene segment behaved as functional or pseudogenic. Donor age, sex, ethnicity and CMV serostatus were compiled alongside the repertoire data. In a later genetic analysis, genome-wide SNP genotypes for about 55% of the roughly 700 donors were used, and that subset was treated as a discovery cohort. All discovery cohort repertoires had been generated using a single sequencing platform. Class I and class II HLA loci were covered by the typing at four-digit resolution. The number of donors typed differed by locus, with about 629-640 for A, B, C, DRB1 and DQB1, roughly 550 for DQA1, about 610 for DPA1, and 400 to 490 for DPB1. Four to six DR-DQ haplotypes were handled as single units for association and clustering, since linkage in the cohort was strong. Among some 400 genotyped donors of the cohort, an average of around 250,000 unique TCR beta nucleotide sequences was sequenced per donor, of which roughly 18% were non-productive. What the authors observed across the whole study: Because counts were too low, some 17 rarely observed V segments, including chromosome 9 orphons, were left out of the earlier analysis of 500 to 650 of the donors. A further reported finding was that TCR beta sequences accurately predicted the HLA-A and HLA-B alleles for most subjects in the first cohort. When HLA alleles, especially DR and DQ, strongly co-occurred, attributing TCR associations to individual alleles was difficult. A later analysis associated 15,000 to 20,000 TCR beta sequences with specific HLA alleles at a false discovery rate of 0.05. V-gene and J-gene trimming of TCR beta chains was associated with a missense DCLRE1C variant in a later genetic analysis, and the association was replicated in an independent cohort. HLA typing was unavailable for some donors at each locus, so association tests used only the typed subset. In vitro tests confirmed that a few of the cytomegalovirus-associated TCR beta chains recognize cytomegalovirus antigens. Roughly uniform sequencing depth across donors was assumed in presence/absence analyses, although this assumption may not hold. A later genetic analysis reported fewer N-insertions in productive TCRs among donors in an Asian-associated ancestry cluster than the roughly 640-donor mean. A later analysis found that HLA-associated TCR beta chains were more clonally expanded and had lower generation probabilities than equally common non-associated chains. The cohort was sequenced for TCR beta chains only, and without alpha or paired-chain data the features that could be detected were limited. Immune exposure information for the cohort was limited to CMV serostatus. In a later analysis, TCR association rates were found to vary across HLA loci, with the most associated TCRs seen for DRB1 alleles and the fewest for HLA-C alleles. According to a later analysis, most CMV-associated TCR beta chains appeared to be HLA-restricted, and the HLA associations seemed to be driven largely by CMV exposure. Correlated functional status among segregating V segments might be attributable to linkage disequilibrium, but an unknown experimental factor could not be ruled out. Most TCR sequences were seen in very few donors, while some public TCRs were found in many individuals. In the study, roughly 160 TCR beta chains were listed as associated with cytomegalovirus. Several of the top co-occurrence clusters appeared to be linked to parvovirus B19, influenza, CMV and Epstein-Barr virus, according to a later analysis. According to the authors, the approach could potentially be generalized to other disease states and immunological phenotypes. Some IMGT-functional V segments, including TRBV6-2 and TRBV6-3, could not be told apart with the 87-base-pair reads, so those segments were excluded. In both the original and validation cohorts, the classifier was reported to diagnose cytomegalovirus status with high specificity and sensitivity. A cluster of highly shared sequence variants was judged likely to represent a technical artifact of the sequencing pipeline. Broadly in line with IMGT annotations, most TCR beta V segments showed up in productive rearrangements about 87% or about 30% of the time in an earlier analysis of 587 of the donors.

Library preparation used the immunoSEQ multiplex PCR assay. The multiplex PCR relied on a mix of 60 forward primers for TCR Vbeta segments and 13 reverse primers for TCR Jbeta segments. The CDR3 region of rearranged TCR beta genes was amplified from genomic DNA with a multiplex PCR assay. The amplified TCR beta libraries were sequenced on the Illumina HiSeq System as 87-base-pair reads. Per the original workflow: In a later analysis, 70 million to 95 million unique TCR beta chains were counted across the roughly 670 repertoires, and roughly 11 million of these chains were shared by at least two donors. A nearest-neighbor algorithm error-corrected the raw reads and collapsed the reads into unique sequences, merging closely related sequences to remove PCR and sequencing errors. Alignment of CDR3 sequences to IMGT reference sequences was used to assign V, D and J gene segments. For a sequence to be retained, at least a six-nucleotide match to both a V gene segment and a J gene segment was required. Rearrangements were classified as productive when the CDR3 lacked stop codons and remained in frame with V and J, and all other rearrangements were classified as non-productive. CDR3 was defined by IMGT convention, running from the second conserved V-encoded cysteine to the conserved J-encoded phenylalanine. The earlier analysis of some 540 of the donors excluded any sequence lacking an unambiguous match to a single V gene segment. An earlier analysis of a few hundred of the donors classified V segments as functional when productive rearrangements were above 56.7% and as segregating when the standard deviation between donors was above 5%. A statistical classification framework was built to diagnose cytomegalovirus status from the catalog of TCR beta chain sequences. In a later analysis, TCR nucleotide sequences were compared against IMGT/GENE-DB human TR gene sequences so that V and J genes could be assigned. The TCRdist pipeline was used in a later analysis to assign CDR3 sequences and most-parsimonious VDJ recombination scenarios. A later analysis defined each TCR beta chain by its CDR3 amino acid sequence plus V-gene family, and excluded reads lacking a unique V-gene family. A later analysis removed 550 to 700 highly shared, low-generation-probability nucleotide sequences to deal with suspected cross-contamination and a sequencing artifact. In a later analysis, a clonal expansion index for each public chain was calculated from normalized within-repertoire ranks of inferred template counts. In a later analysis, generation probabilities were computed using a VDJ recombination model fitted to out-of-frame rearrangements, and the results were checked against IGoR. In a later analysis, TCR-TCR, TCR-HLA and TCR-CMV co-occurrence was scored with hypergeometric tests, and a repertoire-size bias correction was applied to TCR pairs. To estimate false discovery rates, a later analysis permuted the HLA or CMV assignments 20 times. A later analysis grouped co-occurring TCRs with DBSCAN, adding TCRdist sequence similarity when clustering within HLA-allele-positive subsets. For co-occurrence clustering, repertoires with fewer than 30,000 or more than 120,000 public chains were excluded, along with several repertoires with anomalous nucleotide sharing. Imported from immuneACCESS, the table was reduced by TCRdb to in-frame sequences with V and J called. These copies leave out some clones; in studies compared against another copy, an unresolved V gene accounts for under half, and the cause of the remainder is not known. V and J calls and clone size come straight from that table; D and trimming were deduced from the DNA. In all, the sample holds around 150,000 clones, and around four fifths of those were seen once. In total, the top ten clones hold roughly 1.4% of the sample.

The cohort comprised fewer than 700 healthy bone marrow donors. All cohort members were sampled while nominally healthy, although unrecorded immune exposures were likely present. The donor tested CMV seropositive, placing the donor among the 250 to 300 seropositive members of the cohort. A peripheral blood sample was collected from each donor, and TCR beta sequencing was performed on peripheral blood mononuclear cells. The Qiagen DNeasy Blood Extraction Kit was used to extract genomic DNA from the blood cell samples. On this clone itself: The specificity of this receptor is unknown. No quality values exist for individual bases; no much larger clone is one base distant.

The CDR3 runs 15 residues from the cysteine to the phenylalanine. This entry keeps only the CDR3 DNA: 45 bases, framed from base 1. CDR1 is given as LNHDA and CDR2 as SQIVND, both from the germline V gene (reference sequence). The junction shows trimming of 3 bases on V and 2 bases on J, plus 11 bases between the germline ends. The chain joins TRBV19 to TRBJ1-3; a tentative D match to TRBD1 spans 6 bases. The specimen sequenced was PBMCs. The receptor comes from a man aged 25-45 years in good health and CMV-seropositive. The CDR3 protein: CASSIVQGPGNTIYF. The DNA reads TGTGCCAGTAGTATTGTACAGGGACCTGGAAACACCATATATTTT.